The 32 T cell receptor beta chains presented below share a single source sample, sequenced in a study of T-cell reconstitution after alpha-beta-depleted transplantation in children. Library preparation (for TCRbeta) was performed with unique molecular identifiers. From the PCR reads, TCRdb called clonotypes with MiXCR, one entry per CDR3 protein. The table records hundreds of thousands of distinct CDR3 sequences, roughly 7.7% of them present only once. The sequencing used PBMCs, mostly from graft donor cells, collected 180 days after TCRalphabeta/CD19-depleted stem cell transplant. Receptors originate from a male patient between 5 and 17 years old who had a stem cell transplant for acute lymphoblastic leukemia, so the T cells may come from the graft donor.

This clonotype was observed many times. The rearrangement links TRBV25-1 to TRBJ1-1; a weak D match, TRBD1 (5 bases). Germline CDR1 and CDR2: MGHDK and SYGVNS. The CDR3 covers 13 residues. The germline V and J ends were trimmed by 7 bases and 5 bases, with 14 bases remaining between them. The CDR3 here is CASKPPGGTEAFF. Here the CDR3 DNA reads TGTGCCAGCAAGCCCCCCGGGGGGACTGAAGCTTTCTTT.

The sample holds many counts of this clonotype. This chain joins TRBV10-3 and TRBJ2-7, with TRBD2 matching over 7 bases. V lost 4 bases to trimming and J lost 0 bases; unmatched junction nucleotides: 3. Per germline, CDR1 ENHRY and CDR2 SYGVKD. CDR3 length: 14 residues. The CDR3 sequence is CAISASGPSYEQYF. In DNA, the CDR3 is TGTGCCATCAGTGCTAGCGGCCCCTCCTACGAGCAGTACTTC.

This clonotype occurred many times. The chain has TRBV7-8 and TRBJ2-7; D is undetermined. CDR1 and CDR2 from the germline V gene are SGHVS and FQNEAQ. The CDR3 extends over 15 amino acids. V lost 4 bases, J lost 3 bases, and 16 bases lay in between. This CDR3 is CASSSPEDTIYEQYF. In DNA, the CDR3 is TGTGCCAGCAGCTCCCCCGAGGATACCATCTACGAGCAGTACTTC.

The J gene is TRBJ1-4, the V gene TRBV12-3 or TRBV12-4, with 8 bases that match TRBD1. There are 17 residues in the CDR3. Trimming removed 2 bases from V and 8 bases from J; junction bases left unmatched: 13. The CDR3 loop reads CASSLNAWWTGSEKLFF. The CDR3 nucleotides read TGTGCCAGCAGTTTAAATGCGTGGTGGACAGGGAGCGAAAAACTGTTTTTT.

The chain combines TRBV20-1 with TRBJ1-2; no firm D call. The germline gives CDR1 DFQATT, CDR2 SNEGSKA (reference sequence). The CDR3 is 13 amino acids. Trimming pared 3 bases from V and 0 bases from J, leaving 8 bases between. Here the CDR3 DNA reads TGCAGTGCTAGGACGAGAGCTAACTATGGCTACACCTTC. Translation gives CSARTRANYGYTF.

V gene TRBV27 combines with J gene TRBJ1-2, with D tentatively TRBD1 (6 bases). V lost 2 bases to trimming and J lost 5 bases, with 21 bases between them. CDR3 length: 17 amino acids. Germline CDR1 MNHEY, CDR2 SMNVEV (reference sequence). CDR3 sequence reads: CASSLAPGGALSYGYTF. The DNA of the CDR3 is TGTGCCAGCAGTTTAGCCCCGGGGGGGGCGTTAAGTTATGGCTACACCTTC.

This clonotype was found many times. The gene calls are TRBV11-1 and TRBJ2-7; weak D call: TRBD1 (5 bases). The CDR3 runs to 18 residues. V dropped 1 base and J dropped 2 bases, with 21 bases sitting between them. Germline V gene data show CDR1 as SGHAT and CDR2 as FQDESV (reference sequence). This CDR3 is CASSLVGSLGRVAYEQYF. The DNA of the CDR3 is TGTGCCAGCAGCTTAGTTGGCTCCCTGGGCAGGGTGGCCTACGAGCAGTACTTC.

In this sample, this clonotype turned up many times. This CDR3 reads CASSPTVVADTQYF. CDR3 DNA: TGTGCCAGTAGTCCGACGGTAGTAGCAGATACGCAGTATTTT. The chain couples TRBV7-2 to TRBJ2-3; unclear D gene. This CDR3 region has 14 residues. The V end was cut by 9 bases, the J end by 4 bases, with 17 bases between. CDR1 and CDR2 from the germline V gene are SGHTA and FQGNSA.

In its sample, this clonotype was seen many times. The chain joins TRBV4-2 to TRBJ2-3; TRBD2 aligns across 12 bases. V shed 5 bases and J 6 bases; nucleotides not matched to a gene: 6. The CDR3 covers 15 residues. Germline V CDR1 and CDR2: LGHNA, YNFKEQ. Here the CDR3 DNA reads TGTGCCAGCAGCTTATGGACTAGCGGGAAGGATACGCAGTATTTT. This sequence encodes CASSLWTSGKDTQYF.

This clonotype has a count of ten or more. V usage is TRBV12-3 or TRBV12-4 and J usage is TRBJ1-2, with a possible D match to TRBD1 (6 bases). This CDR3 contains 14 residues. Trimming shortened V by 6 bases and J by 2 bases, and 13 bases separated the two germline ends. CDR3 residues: CASSPRGRNYGYTF. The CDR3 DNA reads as TGTGCCAGCAGCCCACGGGGGCGCAACTATGGCTACACCTTC.

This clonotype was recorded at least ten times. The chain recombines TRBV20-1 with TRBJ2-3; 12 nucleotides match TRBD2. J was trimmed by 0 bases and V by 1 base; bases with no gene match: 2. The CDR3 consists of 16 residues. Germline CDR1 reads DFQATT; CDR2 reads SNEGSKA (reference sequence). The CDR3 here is CSARALAGGSTDTQYF. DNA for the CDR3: TGCAGTGCTAGAGCCCTAGCGGGGGGGAGCACAGATACGCAGTATTTT.

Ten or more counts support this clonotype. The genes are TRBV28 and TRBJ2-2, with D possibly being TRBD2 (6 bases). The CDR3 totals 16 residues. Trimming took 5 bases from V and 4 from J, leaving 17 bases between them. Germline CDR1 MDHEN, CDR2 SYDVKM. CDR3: CASSPYRDFSTGELFF. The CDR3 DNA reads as TGTGCCAGCAGTCCCTACCGGGACTTTAGCACCGGGGAGCTGTTTTTT.

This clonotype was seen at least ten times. The CDR3 region is CASSPLAGVANEQFF. DNA of the CDR3: TGCGCCAGCAGCCCTCTAGCGGGAGTCGCCAATGAGCAGTTCTTC. This chain connects TRBV4-1 to TRBJ2-1; TRBD2 agrees at 10 bases. This CDR3 region has 15 residues. Trimming removed 4 bases from V and 6 bases from J; junction bases left unmatched: 6. Germline CDR1 is MGHRA and CDR2 is YSYEKL.

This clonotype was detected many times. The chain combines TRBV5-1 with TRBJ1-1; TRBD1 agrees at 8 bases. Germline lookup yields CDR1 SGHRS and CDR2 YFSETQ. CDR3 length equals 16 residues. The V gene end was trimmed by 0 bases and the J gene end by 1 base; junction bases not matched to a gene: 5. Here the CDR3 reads CASSLDPDRANTEAFF. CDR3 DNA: TGCGCCAGCAGCTTGGACCCGGACAGGGCGAACACTGAAGCTTTCTTT.

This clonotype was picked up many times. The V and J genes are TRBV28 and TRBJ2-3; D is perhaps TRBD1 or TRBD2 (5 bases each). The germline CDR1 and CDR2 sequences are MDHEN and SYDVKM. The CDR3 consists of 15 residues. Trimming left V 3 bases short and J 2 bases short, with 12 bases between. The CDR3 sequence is CASSFVGTHTDTQYF. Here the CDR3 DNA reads TGTGCCAGCAGTTTTGTAGGGACCCACACAGATACGCAGTATTTT.

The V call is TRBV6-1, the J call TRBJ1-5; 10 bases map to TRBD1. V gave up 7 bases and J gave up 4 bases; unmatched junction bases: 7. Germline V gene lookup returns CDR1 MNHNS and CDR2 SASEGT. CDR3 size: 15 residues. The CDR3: CASTSPGQGNQPQHF. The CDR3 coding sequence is TGTGCCAGCACCTCTCCGGGACAGGGGAATCAGCCCCAGCATTTT.

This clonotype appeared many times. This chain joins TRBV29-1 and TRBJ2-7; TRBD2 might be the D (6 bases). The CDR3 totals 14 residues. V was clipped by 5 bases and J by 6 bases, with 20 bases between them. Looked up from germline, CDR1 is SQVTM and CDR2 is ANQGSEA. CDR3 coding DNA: TGCAGCGTTCACCCCCTGGGGCGGGATGGCGAGCAGTACTTC. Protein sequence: CSVHPLGRDGEQYF.

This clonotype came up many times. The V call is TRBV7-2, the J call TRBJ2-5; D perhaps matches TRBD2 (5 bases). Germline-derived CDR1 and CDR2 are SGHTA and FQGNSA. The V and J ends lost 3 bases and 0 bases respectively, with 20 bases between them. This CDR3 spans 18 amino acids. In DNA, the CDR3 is TGTGCCAGCAGCTTTACGGCGGGCGTCCTGGGGTACCAAGAGACCCAGTACTTC. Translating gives CASSFTAGVLGYQETQYF.

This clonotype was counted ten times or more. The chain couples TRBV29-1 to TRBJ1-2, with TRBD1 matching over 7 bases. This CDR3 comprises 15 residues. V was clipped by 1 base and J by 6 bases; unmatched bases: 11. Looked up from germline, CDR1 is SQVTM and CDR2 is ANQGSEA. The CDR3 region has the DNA TGCAGCGTTGAAGTTCCGACAGGGAGGGGGGATGGCTACACCTTC. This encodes CSVEVPTGRGDGYTF.

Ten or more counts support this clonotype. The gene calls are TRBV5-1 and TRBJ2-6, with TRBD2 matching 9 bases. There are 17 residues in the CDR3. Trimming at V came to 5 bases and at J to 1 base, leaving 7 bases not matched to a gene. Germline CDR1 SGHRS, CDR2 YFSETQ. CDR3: CASRGGLAPSGANVLTF. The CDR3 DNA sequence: TGCGCCAGCAGGGGCGGACTAGCGCCTTCTGGGGCCAACGTCCTGACTTTC.

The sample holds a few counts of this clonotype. The CDR3 reads CASSLPGEDRNTIYF. The CDR3 DNA follows: TGTGCCAGCAGCCTCCCCGGGGAGGATCGAAACACCATATATTTT. The rearrangement uses TRBV14 and TRBJ1-3; D ambiguous. Germline CDR1 and CDR2: SGHDN and FVKESK. V was shortened by 4 bases and J by 5 bases, with 15 bases between the two germline ends. The CDR3 is 15 amino acids.

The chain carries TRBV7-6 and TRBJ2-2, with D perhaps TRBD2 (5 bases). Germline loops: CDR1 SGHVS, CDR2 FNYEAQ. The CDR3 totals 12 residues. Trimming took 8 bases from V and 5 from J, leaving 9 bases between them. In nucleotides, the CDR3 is TGTGCCAGCGCGGTAGCGACCGGGGAGCTGTTTTTT. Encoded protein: CASAVATGELFF.

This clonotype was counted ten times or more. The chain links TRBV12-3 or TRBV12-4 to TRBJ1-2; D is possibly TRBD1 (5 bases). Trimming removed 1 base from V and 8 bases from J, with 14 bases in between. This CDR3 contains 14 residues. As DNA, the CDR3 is TGTGCCAGCAGTTTAGATATCGGGGGTTTCGGCTACACCTTC. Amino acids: CASSLDIGGFGYTF.

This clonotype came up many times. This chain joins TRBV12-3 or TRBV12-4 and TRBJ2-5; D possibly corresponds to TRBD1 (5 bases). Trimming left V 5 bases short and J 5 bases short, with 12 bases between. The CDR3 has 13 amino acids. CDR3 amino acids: CASSLRGVETQYF. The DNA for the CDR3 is TGTGCCAGCAGTCTAAGGGGCGTCGAGACCCAGTACTTC.

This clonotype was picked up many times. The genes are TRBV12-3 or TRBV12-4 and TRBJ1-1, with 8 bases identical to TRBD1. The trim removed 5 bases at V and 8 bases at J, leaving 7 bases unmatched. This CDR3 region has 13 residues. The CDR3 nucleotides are TGTGCCAGCAGTACCGACAGGGGATCAGAAGCTTTCTTT. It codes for CASSTDRGSEAFF.

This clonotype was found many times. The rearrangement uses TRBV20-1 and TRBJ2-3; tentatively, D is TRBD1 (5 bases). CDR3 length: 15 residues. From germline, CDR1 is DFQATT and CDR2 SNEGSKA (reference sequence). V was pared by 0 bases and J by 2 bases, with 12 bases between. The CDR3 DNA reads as TGCAGTGCTAGAGATTCCAGCAGGGTCACAGATACGCAGTATTTT. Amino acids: CSARDSSRVTDTQYF.

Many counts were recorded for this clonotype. The CDR3 here is CASSLSPGISNQPQHF. CDR3 sequence (DNA): TGTGCCAGCAGTTTATCCCCAGGGATTAGCAATCAGCCCCAGCATTTT. This chain connects TRBV28 to TRBJ1-5; D perhaps matches TRBD1 (5 bases). Germline-derived CDR1 and CDR2 are MDHEN and SYDVKM. The CDR3 covers 16 residues. With 1 base removed from V and 0 bases from J, the gap between germline ends came to 10 bases.

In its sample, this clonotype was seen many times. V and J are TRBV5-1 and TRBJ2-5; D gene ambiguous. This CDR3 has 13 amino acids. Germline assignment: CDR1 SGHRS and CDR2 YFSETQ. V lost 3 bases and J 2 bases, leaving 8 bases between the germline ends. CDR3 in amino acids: CASSWTAQETQYF. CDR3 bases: TGCGCCAGCAGCTGGACGGCACAAGAGACCCAGTACTTC.

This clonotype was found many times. The CDR3 sequence: CSASFRGGPQETQYF. The CDR3 DNA is TGCAGTGCTAGTTTTCGCGGGGGGCCCCAAGAGACCCAGTACTTC. This rearrangement joins TRBV20-1 to TRBJ2-5; 8 bases map to TRBD2. This CDR3 has 15 residues. Germline-derived CDR1 and CDR2 are DFQATT and SNEGSKA (reference sequence). V was clipped by 3 bases and J by 1 base; unmatched bases: 7.

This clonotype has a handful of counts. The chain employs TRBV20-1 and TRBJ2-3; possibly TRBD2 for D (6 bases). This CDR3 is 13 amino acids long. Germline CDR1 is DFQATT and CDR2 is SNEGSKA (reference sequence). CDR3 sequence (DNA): TGCGTAACTAGCAGTCCCAGCACAGATACGCAGTATTTT. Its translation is CVTSSPSTDTQYF.

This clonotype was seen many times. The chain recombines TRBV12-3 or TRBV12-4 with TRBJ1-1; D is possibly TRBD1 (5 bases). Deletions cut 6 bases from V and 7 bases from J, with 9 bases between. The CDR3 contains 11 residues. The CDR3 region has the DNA TGTGCCAGCAGCATACAGGATGAAGCTTTCTTT. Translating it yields CASSIQDEAFF.

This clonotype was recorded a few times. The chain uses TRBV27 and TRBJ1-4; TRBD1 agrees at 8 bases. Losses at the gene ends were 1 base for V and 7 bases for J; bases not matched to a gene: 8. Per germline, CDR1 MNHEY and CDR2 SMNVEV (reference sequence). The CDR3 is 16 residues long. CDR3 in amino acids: CASSLWSGGRGEKLFF. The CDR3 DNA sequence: TGTGCCAGCAGTTTATGGTCAGGGGGCAGGGGTGAAAAACTGTTTTTT.